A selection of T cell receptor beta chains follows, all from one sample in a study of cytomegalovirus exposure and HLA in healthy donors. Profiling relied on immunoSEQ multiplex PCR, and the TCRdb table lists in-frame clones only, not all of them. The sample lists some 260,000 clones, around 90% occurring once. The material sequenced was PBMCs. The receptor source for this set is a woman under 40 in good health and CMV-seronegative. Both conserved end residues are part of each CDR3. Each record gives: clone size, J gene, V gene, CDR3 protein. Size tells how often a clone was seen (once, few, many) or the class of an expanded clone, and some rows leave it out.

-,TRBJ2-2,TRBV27,CASSEFTGELFF
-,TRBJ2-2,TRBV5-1,CASSPEGGADGGELFF
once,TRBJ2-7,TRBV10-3,CAISWGTASSYEQYF
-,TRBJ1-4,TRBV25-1,CASSGMGGLGEKLFF
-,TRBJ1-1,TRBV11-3,CASSSDRDTEAFF
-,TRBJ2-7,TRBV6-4,CASSDLGLAGGPSYEQYF
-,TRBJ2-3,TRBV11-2,CASSLNTDTQYF
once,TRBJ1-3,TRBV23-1,CASHPPWDTIYF
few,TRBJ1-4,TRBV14,CASSQDLRAVGEKLFF
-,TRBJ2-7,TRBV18,CASSPQGTSSYEQYF
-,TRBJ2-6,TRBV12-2,CASRLVPTRLLVCRGAGANVLTF
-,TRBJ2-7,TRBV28,CASSLPSGSYEQYF
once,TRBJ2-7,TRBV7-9,CASSPRDRYEQYF
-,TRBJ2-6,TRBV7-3,CASSLIPGPGANVLTF
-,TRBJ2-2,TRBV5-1,CASSSTGNTGELFF
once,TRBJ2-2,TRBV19,CASSIVFRTGAQRELFF
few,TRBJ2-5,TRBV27,CASSLYSSAVPTQETQYF
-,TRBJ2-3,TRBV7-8,CASSRVADTQYF
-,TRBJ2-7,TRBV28,CASSFPTGTSGPNSYEQYF
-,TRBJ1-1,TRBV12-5,CASGFGISRGPVEAFF
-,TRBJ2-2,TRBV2,CASSPIGAGYTGELFF
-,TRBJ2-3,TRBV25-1,CASSGGLAGLDTQYF
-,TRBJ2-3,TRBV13,CASSLAGDNFPDTQYF
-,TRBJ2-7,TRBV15,CATSRDSGTGYYEQYF
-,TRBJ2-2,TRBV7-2,CASSRDRVNTGELFF
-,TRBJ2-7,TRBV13,CASSLGLKYEQYF
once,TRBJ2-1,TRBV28,CASSLGPFNEQFF
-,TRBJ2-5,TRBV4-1,CASSHGDSRGETQYF
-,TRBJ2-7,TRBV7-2,CASSLGTASYEQYF
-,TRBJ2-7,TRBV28,CASSFRDRGINEQYF
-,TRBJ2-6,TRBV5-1,CASSSRISGANVLTF
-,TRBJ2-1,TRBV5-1,CASRGQVTGYNEQFF
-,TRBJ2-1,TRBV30,CAWSYRGDEQFF
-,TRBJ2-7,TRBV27,CASSLYGGGDYEQYF
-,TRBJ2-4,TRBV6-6,CASSQPGQLAKNIQYF
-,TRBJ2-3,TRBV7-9,CATLGGGLAADTQYF
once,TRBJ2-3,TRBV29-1,CSVVGLAGGVADTQYF
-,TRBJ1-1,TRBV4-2,CATKLNTEAFF
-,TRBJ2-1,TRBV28,CASTGTGRYNEQFF
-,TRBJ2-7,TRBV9,CASSDRDFNEQYF
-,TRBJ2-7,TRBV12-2,CASRSTAGLLYEQYF
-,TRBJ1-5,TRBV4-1,CASSQGQLNQPQHF
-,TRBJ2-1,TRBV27,CASSLPGWSSYNEQFF
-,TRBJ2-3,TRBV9,CASSVANPGADTQYF
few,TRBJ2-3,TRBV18,CASSPTGLEPDTQYF
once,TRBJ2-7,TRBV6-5,CASSYSRGQSYEQYF
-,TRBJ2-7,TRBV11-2,CASSQKWTGTYEQYF
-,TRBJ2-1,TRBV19,CASSFGGRAYEQFF
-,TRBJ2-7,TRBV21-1,CASSAPGLAGGFSYEQYF
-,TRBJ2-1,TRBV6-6,CASSPGLGSNEQFF
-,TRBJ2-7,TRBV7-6,CASSLRWEATSSYEQYF
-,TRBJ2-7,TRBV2,CASSRVGQGASEQYF